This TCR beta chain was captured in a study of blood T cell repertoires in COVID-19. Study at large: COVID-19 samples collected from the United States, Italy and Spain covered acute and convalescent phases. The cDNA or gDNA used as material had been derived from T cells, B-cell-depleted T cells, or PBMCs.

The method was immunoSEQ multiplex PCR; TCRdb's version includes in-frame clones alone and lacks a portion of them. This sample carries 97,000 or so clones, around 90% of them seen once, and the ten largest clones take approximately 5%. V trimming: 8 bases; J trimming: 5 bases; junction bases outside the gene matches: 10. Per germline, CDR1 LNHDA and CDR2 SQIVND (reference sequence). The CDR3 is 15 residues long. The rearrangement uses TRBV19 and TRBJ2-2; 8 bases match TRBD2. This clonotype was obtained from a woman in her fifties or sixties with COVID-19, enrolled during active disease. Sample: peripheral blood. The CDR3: CASEQRGITTGELFF. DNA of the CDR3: TGTGCCAGTGAACAGCGGGGGATTACGACCGGGGAGCTGTTTTTT.